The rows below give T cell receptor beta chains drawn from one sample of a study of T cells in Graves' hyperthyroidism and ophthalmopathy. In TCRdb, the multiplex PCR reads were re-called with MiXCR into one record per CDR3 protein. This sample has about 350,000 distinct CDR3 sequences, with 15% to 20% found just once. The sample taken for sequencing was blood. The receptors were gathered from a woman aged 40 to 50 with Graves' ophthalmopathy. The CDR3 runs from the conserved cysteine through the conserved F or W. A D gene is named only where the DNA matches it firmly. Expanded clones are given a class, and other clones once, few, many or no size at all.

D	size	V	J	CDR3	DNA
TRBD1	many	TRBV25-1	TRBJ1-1	CASNRQGMNTEAFF	TGTGCCAGCAACCGACAGGGAATGAACACTGAAGCTTTCTTT
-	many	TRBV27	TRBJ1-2	CASNFFPARQSGLYGYTF	TGTGCCAGCAATTTTTTCCCAGCCAGACAGAGCGGCCTCTATGGCTACACCTTC
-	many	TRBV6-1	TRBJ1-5	CASNPQGVGNQPQHF	TGTGCCAGCAACCCCCAGGGTGTTGGGAATCAGCCCCAGCATTTT
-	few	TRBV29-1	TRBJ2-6	CSVGGVDPISGANVLTF	TGCAGCGTGGGGGGCGTCGACCCTATCTCTGGGGCCAACGTCCTGACTTTC
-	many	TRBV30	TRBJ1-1	CAWRMGRGNTEAFF	TGTGCCTGGCGTATGGGGCGGGGGAACACTGAAGCTTTCTTT
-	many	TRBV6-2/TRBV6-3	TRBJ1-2	CASSYVSRNYGYTF	TGTGCCAGCAGTTACGTGTCGAGAAACTATGGCTACACCTTC
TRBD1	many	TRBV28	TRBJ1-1	CASSFLQGVAFF	TGTGCCAGCAGTTTCCTACAGGGGGTAGCTTTCTTT
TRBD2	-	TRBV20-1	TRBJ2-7	CSARVVMIAGGLHEQYF	TGCAGTGCTAGAGTCGTAATGATAGCGGGAGGGCTTCACGAGCAGTACTTC
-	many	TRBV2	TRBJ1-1	CASSEDGYGGTEAFF	TGTGCCAGCAGTGAAGATGGGTACGGTGGCACTGAAGCTTTCTTT
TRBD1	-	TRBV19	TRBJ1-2	CASSSNGQGNYGYTF	TGTGCCAGTAGTTCCAACGGACAGGGGAACTATGGCTACACCTTC
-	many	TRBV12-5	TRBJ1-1	CASGLSSLTGDTEAFF	TGTGCTAGTGGTCTCTCCAGTTTGACGGGAGATACTGAAGCTTTCTTT
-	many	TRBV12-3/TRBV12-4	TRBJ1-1	CASSMQLGQSMNTEAFF	TGTGCCAGCAGTATGCAATTAGGACAGAGTATGAACACTGAAGCTTTCTTT
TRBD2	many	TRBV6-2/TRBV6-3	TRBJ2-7	CASSYYASGSWGEQYF	TGTGCCAGCAGTTACTATGCTAGCGGGAGTTGGGGCGAGCAGTACTTC
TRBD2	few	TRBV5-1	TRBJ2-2	CASRDVGSGMNTGELFF	TGCGCCAGCAGAGATGTGGGTAGCGGGATGAACACCGGGGAGCTGTTTTTT
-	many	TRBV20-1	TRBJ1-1	CSASWDVTEAFF	TGCAGTGCTAGTTGGGATGTCACTGAAGCTTTCTTT
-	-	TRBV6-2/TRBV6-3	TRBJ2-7	CACRNSYEQYF	TGTGCCTGCAGGAATTCCTACGAGCAGTACTTC
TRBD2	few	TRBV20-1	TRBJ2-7	CSACREVYDEQYF	TGCAGTGCTTGTCGGGAGGTTTATGACGAGCAGTACTTC
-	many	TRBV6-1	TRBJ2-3	CASRADPIRTDTQYF	TGTGCCAGCAGAGCGGACCCAATCCGCACAGATACGCAGTATTTT
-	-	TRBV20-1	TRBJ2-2	CSARAPNGELFF	TGCAGTGCTAGAGCCCCGAACGGGGAGCTGTTTTTT
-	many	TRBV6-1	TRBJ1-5	CASSTGGAGNQPQHF	TGTGCCAGCAGTACCGGAGGGGCGGGAAATCAGCCCCAGCATTTT
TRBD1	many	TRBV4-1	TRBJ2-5	CASSHRLLTGKETQYF	TGCGCCAGCAGCCACCGTCTCTTGACAGGGAAAGAGACCCAGTACTTC
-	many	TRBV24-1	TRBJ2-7	CATSDLREQYF	TGTGCCACCAGTGATTTGCGCGAGCAGTACTTC
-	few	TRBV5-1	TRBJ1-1	CASTPMAGGTEAFF	TGCGCCAGCACCCCTATGGCAGGCGGCACTGAAGCTTTCTTT
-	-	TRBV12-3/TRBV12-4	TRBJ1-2	CASSLPGLTFSGGYTF	TGTGCCAGCAGCTTACCGGGACTCACTTTTTCCGGGGGCTACACCTTC
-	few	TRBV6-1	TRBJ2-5	CASPRPAEETQYF	TGTGCCAGCCCAAGGCCAGCTGAAGAGACCCAGTACTTC
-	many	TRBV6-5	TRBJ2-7	CASSYMASWEQYF	TGTGCCAGCAGTTACATGGCTTCGTGGGAGCAGTACTTC
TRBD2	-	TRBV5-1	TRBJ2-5	CASSFFVSGRDETQYF	TGCGCCAGCAGCTTCTTCGTGAGCGGGAGGGATGAGACCCAGTACTTC
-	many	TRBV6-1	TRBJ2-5	CASGRGLETQYF	TGTGCCAGCGGTAGGGGATTGGAGACCCAGTACTTC
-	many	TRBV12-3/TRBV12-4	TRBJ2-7	CASSGPYEQYF	TGTGCCAGCAGTGGACCCTACGAGCAGTACTTC
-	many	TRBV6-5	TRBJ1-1	CASSYSIQGKMNTEAFF	TGTGCCAGCAGTTACTCGATCCAGGGGAAAATGAACACTGAAGCTTTCTTT
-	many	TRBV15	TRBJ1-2	CATSRDAGITF	TGTGCCACCAGCAGAGATGCCGGGATCACCTTC
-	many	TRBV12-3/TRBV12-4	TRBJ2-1	CASSYNNEQFF	TGTGCCAGCAGTTATAACAATGAGCAGTTCTTC
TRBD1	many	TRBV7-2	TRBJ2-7	CASSLDSTGGYEQYF	TGTGCCAGCAGCTTGGATTCGACAGGGGGCTACGAGCAGTACTTC
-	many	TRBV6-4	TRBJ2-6	CASTLGYGGSGANVLTF	TGTGCCAGCACCCTAGGGTACGGGGGCTCTGGGGCCAACGTCCTGACTTTC
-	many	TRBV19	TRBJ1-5	CASSIRGLEGQPQHF	TGTGCCAGTAGTATCAGGGGACTCGAAGGTCAGCCCCAGCATTTT
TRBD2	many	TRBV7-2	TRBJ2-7	CASSFTSAAYEQYF	TGTGCCAGCAGCTTCACTAGCGCAGCCTACGAGCAGTACTTC
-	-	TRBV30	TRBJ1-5	CAWSGTVSNQPQHF	TGTGCCTGGAGTGGGACGGTCAGCAATCAGCCCCAGCATTTT
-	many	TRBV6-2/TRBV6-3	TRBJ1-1	CASLNTGNTEAFF	TGTGCCAGCCTAAATACAGGGAACACTGAAGCTTTCTTT
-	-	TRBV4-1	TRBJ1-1	CASSQQDVGEAFF	TGCGCCAGCAGCCAACAGGACGTCGGTGAAGCTTTCTTT
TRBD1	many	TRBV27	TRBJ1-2	CASSSSTDRAYGYTF	TGTGCCAGCAGTTCATCCACCGACAGGGCCTATGGCTACACCTTC
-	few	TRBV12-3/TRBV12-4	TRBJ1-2	CASSFVPGSNYGYTF	TGTGCCAGCAGTTTCGTTCCCGGTTCTAACTATGGCTACACCTTC
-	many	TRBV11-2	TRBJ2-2	CASRSPRTTANTGELFF	TGTGCCAGCAGATCACCCCGGACTACCGCGAACACCGGGGAGCTGTTTTTT
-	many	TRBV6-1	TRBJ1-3	CASSRTAGNTIYF	TGTGCCAGCAGCCGGACGGCTGGAAACACCATATATTTT
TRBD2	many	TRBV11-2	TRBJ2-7	CASSLDKGLGYEQYF	TGTGCCAGCAGCTTAGATAAGGGACTAGGGTACGAGCAGTACTTC
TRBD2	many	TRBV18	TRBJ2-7	CASTLQAGGPYEQYF	TGTGCCAGTACTCTGCAAGCGGGAGGACCTTACGAGCAGTACTTC
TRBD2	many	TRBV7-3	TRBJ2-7	CASSPSSGYEQYF	TGTGCCAGCAGCCCCTCTAGCGGCTACGAGCAGTACTTC
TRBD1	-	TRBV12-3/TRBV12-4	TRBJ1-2	CASSLARDRGSNYGYTF	TGTGCCAGCAGTTTAGCCCGGGACAGGGGGTCTAACTATGGCTACACCTTC
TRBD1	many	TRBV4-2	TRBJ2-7	CASSQGTGGQSYEQYF	TGTGCCAGCAGCCAAGGGACAGGGGGCCAATCCTACGAGCAGTACTTC
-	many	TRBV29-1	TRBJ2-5	CSVEDSHQETQYF	TGCAGCGTTGAAGATTCCCACCAAGAGACCCAGTACTTC
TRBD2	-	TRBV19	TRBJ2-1	CASSIVTSGRGAYNEQFF	TGTGCCAGTAGTATAGTAACTAGCGGGAGGGGTGCCTACAATGAGCAGTTCTTC
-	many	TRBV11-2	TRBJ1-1	CASSFVADEAFF	TGTGCCAGCAGCTTCGTAGCGGACGAAGCTTTCTTT
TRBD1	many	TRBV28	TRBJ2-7	CASTQTGEAYEQYF	TGTGCCAGCACCCAGACAGGGGAAGCCTACGAGCAGTACTTC
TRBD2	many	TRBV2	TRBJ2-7	CASSGMGLAAPAYEQYF	TGTGCCAGCAGTGGTATGGGACTAGCGGCGCCCGCCTACGAGCAGTACTTC
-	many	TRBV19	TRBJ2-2	CATTVTGLRTGELFF	TGTGCCACCACAGTGACGGGCCTTCGTACCGGGGAGCTGTTTTTT
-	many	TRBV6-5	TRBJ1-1	CASSLSVAGAEAFF	TGTGCCAGCAGTTTATCAGTCGCGGGTGCCGAAGCTTTCTTT
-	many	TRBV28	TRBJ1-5	CASSFVQGTQPQHF	TGTGCCAGCAGTTTTGTCCAGGGCACTCAGCCCCAGCATTTT
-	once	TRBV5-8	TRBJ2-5	CASSLVPGRTETQYF	TGTGCCAGCAGCTTGGTTCCAGGGAGGACGGAGACCCAGTACTTC
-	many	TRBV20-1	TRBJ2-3	CSALQLRGTDTQYF	TGCAGTGCGCTTCAGTTGAGGGGCACAGATACGCAGTATTTT
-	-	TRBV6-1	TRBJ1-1	CASSQLMAGRTEAFF	TGTGCCAGCAGCCAACTCATGGCAGGGAGAACTGAAGCTTTCTTT